The 11 T cell receptor beta chains in this list originate from one sample, sequenced in a study of regulatory T cells. The study, taken as a whole, reports: Hydrophobic residues at CDR3 positions 6 and 7 were enriched in conventional CD4+ T cells of CD3G-deficient patients.

These TCRs are of unknown antigen specificity. The PCR used 52 TRBV and 13 TRBJ primers. Generated by immunoSEQ multiplex PCR, the TCRdb table keeps only in-frame clones and is missing some. The data hold some 29,000 clones, with around 93% observed a single time. The sample taken for sequencing was conventional CD4+ T cells sorted from blood. The receptors shown here come from a person aged 18-30 years with CD3G deficiency.

V and J are TRBV5-1 and TRBJ1-1, with D tentatively TRBD1 (6 bases). This CDR3 has 13 amino acids. CDR1 is SGHRS, CDR2 YFSETQ, per germline. The germline V and J ends were trimmed by 4 bases and 4 bases, with 11 bases remaining between them. The chain's CDR3 is CASSTTGRTEAFF. For the CDR3, the DNA is TGCGCCAGCAGCACCACAGGGCGCACTGAAGCTTTCTTT. The whole variable domain, remainder taken from reference TRBV5-1 and TRBJ1-1, is KAGVTQTPRYLIKTRGQQVTLSCSPISGHRSVSWYQQTPGQGLQFLFEYFSETQRNKGNFPGRFSGRQFSNSRSEMNVSTLELGDSALYLCASSTTGRTEAFFGQGTRLTVV.

The V call is TRBV4-3, the J call TRBJ1-4; no clear D gene. Germline values: CDR1 LGHNA, CDR2 YSLEER. This CDR3 contains 13 residues. V lost 4 bases to trimming and J lost 14 bases, with 17 bases between them. The CDR3 here is CASSPDPVVGLFF. For the CDR3, the DNA is TGCGCCAGCAGCCCTGACCCGGTTGTGGGCCTGTTTTTT.

Comment on this clone: Other DNA sequences in this sample translate to the same CDR3. J is TRBJ2-1 and V is TRBV7-9; D may be TRBD2 (6 bases). V was pared by 0 bases and J by 7 bases, with 10 bases between. Looked up from germline, CDR1 is SEHNR and CDR2 is FQNEAQ (reference sequence). This CDR3 is built from 14 residues. CDR3 amino acids: CASSLAGGPNEQFF. CDR3 sequence (DNA): TGTGCCAGCAGCTTAGCGGGAGGCCCGAATGAGCAGTTCTTC.

This clone was seen a handful of times. The chain employs TRBV7-9 and TRBJ1-2; D remains ambiguous. CDR3 length equals 14 residues. V dropped 4 bases and J dropped 1 base, with 10 bases sitting between them. Germline V gene data show CDR1 as SEHNR and CDR2 as FQNEAQ (reference sequence). CDR3 protein: CASSSLEGNYGYTF. The CDR3 DNA reads TGTGCCAGCAGCTCCCTCGAGGGTAACTATGGCTACACCTTC.

This clone has just one count. The chain uses TRBV19 and TRBJ1-2, with D maybe TRBD1 (5 bases). The CDR3 extends over 15 amino acids. Between the trimmed V and J ends, which lost 6 bases and 0 bases, there was a span of 14 bases. Per the germline V gene, CDR1 is LNHDA and CDR2 is SQIVND (reference sequence). The CDR3 sequence is CASRPSWGTNYGYTF. For the CDR3, the DNA is TGTGCCAGTAGGCCCTCGTGGGGGACTAACTATGGCTACACCTTC.

V gene TRBV5-1 combines with J gene TRBJ2-5, with 8 positions matching TRBD2. With V trimmed by 3 bases and J by 3 bases, 4 bases remained unmatched. Germline CDR1 is SGHRS and CDR2 is YFSETQ. The length of the CDR3 is 14 residues. This CDR3 reads CASSYGLAKETQYF. DNA for the CDR3: TGCGCCAGCAGCTACGGACTAGCAAAAGAGACCCAGTACTTC.

On this clone: Since the CDR3 does not end with the conserved phenylalanine or tryptophan, this likely comes from a read error. It is unclear where the CDR3 begins or ends on the DNA, so no DNA is shown, and the CDR3 is as TCRdb lists it. J is TRBJ2-4 and V is TRBV20-1; the DNA was not used to check the table's D call, TRBD2. Germline V gene data show CDR1 as DFQATT and CDR2 as SNEGSKA (reference sequence). Ends included, the CDR3 has 11 residues. CDR3 sequence reads: CSARDSREVPD.

The chain uses TRBV12-5 and TRBJ2-7; D unclear. Germline V lookup: CDR1 LGHNT, CDR2 FRNRAP. Trimming cost V 3 bases and J 0 bases, with 15 bases left between them. The CDR3 consists of 16 residues. This CDR3 reads CASGFGRSQYSYEQYF. In DNA form, the CDR3 reads TGTGCTAGTGGTTTTGGACGGAGTCAATACTCCTACGAGCAGTACTTC.

The chain couples TRBV7-2 to TRBJ1-4; a weak D match, TRBD1 (5 bases). With 1 base removed from V and 3 bases from J, the gap between germline ends came to 9 bases. CDR3 size: 15 residues. Per germline, CDR1 SGHTA and CDR2 FQGNSA. The CDR3 coding sequence is TGTGCCAGCAGCTTAGGGGGGAGTGCTAATGAAAAACTGTTTTTT. This codes for CASSLGGSANEKLFF.

The rearrangement uses TRBV6-1 and TRBJ2-7; D is unresolved. Trimming took 7 bases from V and 4 from J, leaving 11 bases between them. The CDR3 totals 12 residues. Per germline, CDR1 MNHNS and CDR2 SASEGT. CDR3 in DNA: TGTGCCAGCACCGACGATCCTTACGAGCAGTACTTC. This encodes CASTDDPYEQYF.

The chain joins TRBV7-9 to TRBJ2-1, with a possible D match to TRBD1 (6 bases). In germline, CDR1 is SEHNR, CDR2 FQNEAQ (reference sequence). V was trimmed by 5 bases and J by 15 bases, leaving 20 bases between them. The CDR3 has 13 amino acids. The CDR3 bases are TGTGCCAGCAGCCACCCTGGCACAGGGAATCTGTTCTTC. Its protein is CASSHPGTGNLFF.